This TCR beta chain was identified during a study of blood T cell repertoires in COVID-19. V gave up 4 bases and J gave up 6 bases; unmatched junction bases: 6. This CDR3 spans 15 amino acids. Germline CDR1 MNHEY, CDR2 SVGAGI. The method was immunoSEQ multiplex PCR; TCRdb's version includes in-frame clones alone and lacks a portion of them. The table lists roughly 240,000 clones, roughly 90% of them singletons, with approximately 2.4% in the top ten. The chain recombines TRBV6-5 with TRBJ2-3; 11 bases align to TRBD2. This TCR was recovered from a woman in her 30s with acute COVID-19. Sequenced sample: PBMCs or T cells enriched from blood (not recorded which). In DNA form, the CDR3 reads TGTGCCAGCAGTTGGGCGACTAGCGGGGCTGATACGCAGTATTTT. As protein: CASSWATSGADTQYF.